This T cell receptor beta chain was identified in a study of T-cell reconstitution after alpha-beta-depleted transplantation in children. Study-level points and caveats: Surviving recipient T cells and thymic progenitors accounted for the high day-60 TCRbeta diversity observed in some patients. By about two months after transplant, alpha-beta T cells reportedly arose from several hundred graft clones that had expanded. T-cell counts and diversity at one year following transplant were attributed mainly to newly produced T cells.

Molecular barcoding with unique molecular identifiers was used for the TCRbeta library. TCRdb fed the PCR reads into MiXCR, producing one record per CDR3 protein. Among around 800,000 distinct CDR3 sequences, about 16% were seen once, and the ten largest hold approximately 5%. The CDR3 covers 14 residues. Trimming stripped 4 bases from V and 0 bases from J, with 11 bases between. Per germline, CDR1 SGHKS and CDR2 YYEKEE (reference sequence). As to this clonotype: Its matching antigen is unknown.

Sequenced here: PBMCs, mostly from graft donor cells, sampled 360 days after TCRalphabeta/CD19-depleted stem cell transplant. The rearrangement links TRBV5-5 to TRBJ2-7; D unclear. This clonotype originated in a male patient aged 10 to 17 who had a stem cell transplant for acute lymphoblastic leukemia, so the T cells may come from the graft donor. The CDR3 nucleotides read TGTGCCAGCAGCCCTCCGACCATCTCCTACGAGCAGTACTTC. This codes for CASSPPTISYEQYF.